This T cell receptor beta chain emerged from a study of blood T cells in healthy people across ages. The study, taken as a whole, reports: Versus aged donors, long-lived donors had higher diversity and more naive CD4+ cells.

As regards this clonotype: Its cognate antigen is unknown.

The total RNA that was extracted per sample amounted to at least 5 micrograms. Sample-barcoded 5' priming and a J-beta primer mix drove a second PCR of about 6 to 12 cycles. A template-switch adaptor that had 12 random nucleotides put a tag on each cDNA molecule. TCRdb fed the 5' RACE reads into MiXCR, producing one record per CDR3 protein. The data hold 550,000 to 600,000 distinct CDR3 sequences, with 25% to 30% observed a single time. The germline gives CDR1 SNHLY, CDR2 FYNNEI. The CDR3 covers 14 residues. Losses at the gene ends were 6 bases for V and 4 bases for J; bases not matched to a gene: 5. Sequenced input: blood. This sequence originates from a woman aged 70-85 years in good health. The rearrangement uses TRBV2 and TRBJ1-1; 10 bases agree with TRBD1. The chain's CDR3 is CASRRQGAITEAFF. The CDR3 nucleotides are TGTGCCAGCAGGCGACAGGGGGCGATCACTGAAGCTTTCTTT.